The next 9 T cell receptor beta chains were all read from a single sample in a study of shared clonotypes between healthy human individuals. Some clones are missing from TCRdb's copy, which holds only in-frame ones; the method was immunoSEQ multiplex PCR. Of a few million clones listed, 85% to 95% are singletons. Material for sequencing was naive CD4+ T cells from PBMCs. Subset described: CD45RA+ positively selected. Receptors originate from a man younger than 35 in good health. Some clones in this sample may be carry-over from other donors' samples.

On this clone: Other nucleotide sequences from this sample produce the same CDR3. The chain is built from TRBV18 and TRBJ1-5; D is ambiguous. Trimming took 3 bases from V and 7 from J, leaving 10 bases between them. The V gene's germline CDR1 is KGHSH and CDR2 LQKENI. CDR3 length equals 13 residues. The DNA of the CDR3 is TGTGCCAGCTCACCCGGCAGTGGGCAGCCCCAGCATTTT. Amino acid sequence: CASSPGSGQPQHF.

V usage is TRBV18 and J usage is TRBJ2-3; TRBD1 agrees at 7 bases. V shed 6 bases, J shed 5 bases, and the junction held 11 bases outside the gene matches. From germline, CDR1 is KGHSH and CDR2 LQKENI. This CDR3 comprises 15 residues. The CDR3 region has the DNA TGTGCCAGCTCCCTCCGGACAGGACTGGAAGATACGCAGTATTTT. Its translation: CASSLRTGLEDTQYF.

V gene TRBV9 combines with J gene TRBJ2-7; D ambiguous. CDR3 size: 13 residues. Per germline, CDR1 SGDLS and CDR2 YYNGEE. V gave up 2 bases and J gave up 2 bases, with 8 bases separating them. Here the CDR3 reads CASSVETTYEQYF. The CDR3 region has the DNA TGTGCCAGCAGCGTGGAGACAACCTACGAGCAGTACTTC.

As regards this clone: At the DNA level, this CDR3 is encoded by other sequences in the same sample as well. The genes are TRBV9 and TRBJ2-3, with 10 bases matching TRBD1. Germline lookup yields CDR1 SGDLS and CDR2 YYNGEE. This CDR3 comprises 15 residues. J gave up 4 bases and V 0 bases, and 2 bases lay outside the gene matches. In DNA, the CDR3 is TGTGCCAGCAGCGTAGGGACAGGGGGTCCAGATACGCAGTATTTT. It specifies CASSVGTGGPDTQYF.

The CDR3, as DNA: TGTGCCAGTAGTATGGGACTAGCGAACACCGGGGAGCTGTTTTTT. Protein: CASSMGLANTGELFF. This chain uses TRBV19 with TRBJ2-2; 8 bases are a match to TRBD2. CDR3 length: 15 amino acids. The junction had 0 bases not matched to a gene; V was cut back by 3 bases and J by 0 bases. CDR1 is LNHDA and CDR2 is SQIVND in the germline V gene (reference sequence).

This clone was picked up one time. The V and J genes are TRBV28 and TRBJ2-7; D may be TRBD1 (5 bases). Deletions cut 3 bases from V and 4 bases from J, with 16 bases between. This CDR3 region has 15 residues. The germline CDR1 and CDR2 sequences are MDHEN and SYDVKM. CDR3 bases: TGTGCCAGCAGTTTCCCCTGGGGCCCAGAATACGAGCAGTACTTC. It codes for CASSFPWGPEYEQYF.

The chain joins TRBV5-5 to TRBJ2-4; the match to TRBD1 covers 10 bases. This CDR3 region has 16 residues. With 4 bases clipped from V and 3 bases from J, the junction kept 7 bases outside the gene matches. Germline V gene sequence: CDR1 SGHKS, CDR2 YYEKEE (reference sequence). The CDR3 DNA sequence: TGTGCCAGCAGCCTGGGACAGGGGTTGGACAAAAACATTCAGTACTTC. Translating it yields CASSLGQGLDKNIQYF.

CDR3 sequence (DNA): TGTGCCAGCAGCGAACGGACTAGCGGGAGTTACGAGCAGTACTTC. Translation: CASSERTSGSYEQYF. This chain uses TRBV7-2 with TRBJ2-7, with 13 bases fitting TRBD2. With 5 bases clipped from V and 4 bases from J, the junction kept 5 bases outside the gene matches. The length of the CDR3 is 15 residues. Germline V gene lookup returns CDR1 SGHTA and CDR2 FQGNSA.

The chain carries TRBV9 and TRBJ2-1; D call uncertain. V dropped 1 base and J dropped 5 bases, with 7 bases sitting between them. Germline V lookup: CDR1 SGDLS, CDR2 YYNGEE. The CDR3 has 13 residues. Here the CDR3 reads CASSVNLDNEQFF. Written as DNA, the CDR3 is TGTGCCAGCAGCGTAAATCTGGACAATGAGCAGTTCTTC.